Detailed here is one TCR beta chain. Deletions cut 3 bases from V and 5 bases from J, with 11 bases between. This CDR3 contains 13 residues. Germline V gene lookup returns CDR1 SGHAT and CDR2 FQNNGV. This specimen belongs to a study of blood T cell repertoires in COVID-19. Turning to the study itself: Material from acute and convalescent COVID-19 was sourced from the United States, Italy and Spain. PBMCs, B-cell-depleted T cells, or T cells provided the cDNA or gDNA that made up the material.

Generated by immunoSEQ multiplex PCR, the TCRdb table keeps only in-frame clones and is missing some. The sample shows about 120,000 clones, approximately 80% of them seen only once. V gene TRBV11-2 combines with J gene TRBJ2-7; unclear D gene. Sequencing used peripheral blood. The receptor was derived from an older woman with acute or convalescent COVID-19. CDR3 sequence: CASSFSPEHEQYF. In DNA, the CDR3 is TGTGCCAGCAGCTTCTCTCCCGAGCACGAGCAGTACTTC.